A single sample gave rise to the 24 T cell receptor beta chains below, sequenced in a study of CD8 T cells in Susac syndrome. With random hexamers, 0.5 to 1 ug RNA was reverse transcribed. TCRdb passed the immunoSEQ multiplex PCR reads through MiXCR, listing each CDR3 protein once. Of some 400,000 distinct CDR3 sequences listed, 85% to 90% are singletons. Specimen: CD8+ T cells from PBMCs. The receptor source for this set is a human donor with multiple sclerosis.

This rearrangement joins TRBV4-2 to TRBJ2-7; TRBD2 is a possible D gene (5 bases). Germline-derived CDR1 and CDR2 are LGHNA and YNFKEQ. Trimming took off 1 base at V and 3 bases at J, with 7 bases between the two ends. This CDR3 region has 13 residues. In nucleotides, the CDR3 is TGTGCCAGCAGCCAAGGGGAGTACTACGAGCAGTACTTC. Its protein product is CASSQGEYYEQYF.

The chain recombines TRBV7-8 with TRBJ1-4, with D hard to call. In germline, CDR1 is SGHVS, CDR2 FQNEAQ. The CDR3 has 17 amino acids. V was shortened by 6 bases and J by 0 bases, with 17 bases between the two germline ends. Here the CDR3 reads CASSLFYQTATNEKLFF. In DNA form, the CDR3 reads TGTGCCAGCAGTCTATTCTATCAGACTGCAACTAATGAAAAACTGTTTTTT.

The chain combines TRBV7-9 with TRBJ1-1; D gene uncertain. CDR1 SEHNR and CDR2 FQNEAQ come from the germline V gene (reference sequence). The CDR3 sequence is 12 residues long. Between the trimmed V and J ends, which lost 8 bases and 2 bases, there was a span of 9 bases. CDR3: CASEGLNTEAFF. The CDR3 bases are TGTGCCAGCGAGGGCCTAAACACTGAAGCTTTCTTT. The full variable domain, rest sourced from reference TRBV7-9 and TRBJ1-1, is DTGVSQNPRHKITKRGQNVTFRCDPISEHNRLYWYRQTLGQGPEFLTYFQNEAQLEKSRLLSDRFSAERPKGSFSTLEIQRTEQGDSAMYLCASEGLNTEAFFGQGTRLTVV.

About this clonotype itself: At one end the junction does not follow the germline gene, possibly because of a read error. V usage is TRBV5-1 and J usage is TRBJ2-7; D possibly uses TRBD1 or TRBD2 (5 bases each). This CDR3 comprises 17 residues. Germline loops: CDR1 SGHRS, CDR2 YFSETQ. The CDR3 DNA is TGCGCCAGCAGATTGGGACCCCGGCTAGCAAGCTCCTACGAGCAGTACTTC. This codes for CASRLGPRLASSYEQYF.

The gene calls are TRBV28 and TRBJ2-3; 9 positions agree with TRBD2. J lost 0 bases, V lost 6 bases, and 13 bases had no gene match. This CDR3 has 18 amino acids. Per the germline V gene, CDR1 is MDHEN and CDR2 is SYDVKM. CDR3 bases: TGTGCCAGCAGCGTCCTTAGCGGGAGAGCGGATAGCACAGATACGCAGTATTTT. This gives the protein CASSVLSGRADSTDTQYF.

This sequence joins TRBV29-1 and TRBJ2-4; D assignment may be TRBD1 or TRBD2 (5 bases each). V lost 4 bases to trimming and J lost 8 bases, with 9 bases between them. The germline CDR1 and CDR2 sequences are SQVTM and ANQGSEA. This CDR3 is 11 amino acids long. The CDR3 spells CSVGGEDIQYF. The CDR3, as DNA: TGCAGCGTTGGAGGGGAAGACATTCAGTACTTC.

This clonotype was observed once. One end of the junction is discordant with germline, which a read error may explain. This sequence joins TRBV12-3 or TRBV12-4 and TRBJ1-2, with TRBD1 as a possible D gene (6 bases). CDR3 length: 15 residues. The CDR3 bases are TGTGCCAGCAGTCCTCAACAGGGACTAGACTATGGCTGCACCTTC. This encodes CASSPQQGLDYGCTF.

CDR3 nucleotides: TGTGCCAGCAGCGTAGCCAGCGCAGAGACCCAGTACTTC. This translates into CASSVASAETQYF. The chain links TRBV9 to TRBJ2-5; D not resolved. CDR1 is SGDLS and CDR2 is YYNGEE in the germline V gene. V gave up 0 bases and J gave up 4 bases, with 7 bases separating them. CDR3 length: 13 amino acids.

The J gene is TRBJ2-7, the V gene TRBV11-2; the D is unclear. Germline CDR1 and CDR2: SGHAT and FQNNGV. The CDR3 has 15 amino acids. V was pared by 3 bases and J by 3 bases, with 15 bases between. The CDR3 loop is CASSFWRSDLYEQYF. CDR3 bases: TGTGCCAGCAGCTTTTGGCGATCAGACCTCTACGAGCAGTACTTC.

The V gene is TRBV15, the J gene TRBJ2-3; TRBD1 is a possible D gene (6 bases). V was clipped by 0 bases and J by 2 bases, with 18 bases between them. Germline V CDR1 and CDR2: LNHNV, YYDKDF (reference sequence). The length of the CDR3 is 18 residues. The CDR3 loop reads CATSRDRGTGWDTDTQYF. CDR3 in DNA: TGTGCCACCAGCAGAGATCGAGGAACAGGGTGGGACACAGATACGCAGTATTTT.

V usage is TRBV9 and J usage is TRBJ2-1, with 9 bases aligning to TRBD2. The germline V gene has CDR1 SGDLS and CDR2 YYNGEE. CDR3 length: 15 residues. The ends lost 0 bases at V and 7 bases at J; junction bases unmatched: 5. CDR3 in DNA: TGTGCCAGCAGCGTAGGCTCTAGCGGGGTAAATGAGCAGTTCTTC. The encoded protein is CASSVGSSGVNEQFF. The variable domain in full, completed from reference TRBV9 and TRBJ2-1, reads DSGVTQTPKHLITATGQRVTLRCSPRSGDLSVYWYQQSLDQGLQFLIQYYNGEERAKGNILERFSAQQFPDLHSELNLSSLELGDSALYFCASSVGSSGVNEQFFGPGTRLTVL.

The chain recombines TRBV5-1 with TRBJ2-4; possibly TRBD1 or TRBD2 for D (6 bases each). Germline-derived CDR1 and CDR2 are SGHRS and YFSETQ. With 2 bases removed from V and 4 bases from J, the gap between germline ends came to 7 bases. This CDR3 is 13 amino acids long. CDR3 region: CASSLGGKNIQYF. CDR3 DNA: TGCGCCAGCAGCTTAGGGGGGAAAAACATTCAGTACTTC. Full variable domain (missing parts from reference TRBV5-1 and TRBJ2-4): KAGVTQTPRYLIKTRGQQVTLSCSPISGHRSVSWYQQTPGQGLQFLFEYFSETQRNKGNFPGRFSGRQFSNSRSEMNVSTLELGDSALYLCASSLGGKNIQYFGAGTRLSVL.

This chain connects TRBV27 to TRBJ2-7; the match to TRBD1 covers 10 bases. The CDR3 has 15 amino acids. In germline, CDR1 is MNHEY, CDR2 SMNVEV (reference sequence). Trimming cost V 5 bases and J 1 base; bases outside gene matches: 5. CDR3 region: CASSAPGQGSYEQYF. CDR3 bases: TGTGCCAGCAGTGCTCCGGGACAGGGGTCCTACGAGCAGTACTTC.

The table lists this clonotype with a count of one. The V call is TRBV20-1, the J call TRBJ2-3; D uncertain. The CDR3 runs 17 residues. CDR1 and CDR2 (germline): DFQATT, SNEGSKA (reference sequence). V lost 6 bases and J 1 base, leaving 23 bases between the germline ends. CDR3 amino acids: CSAQNLRRDKGTDTQYF. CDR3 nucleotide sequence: TGCAGTGCCCAAAACCTCCGTCGAGACAAGGGCACAGATACGCAGTATTTT.

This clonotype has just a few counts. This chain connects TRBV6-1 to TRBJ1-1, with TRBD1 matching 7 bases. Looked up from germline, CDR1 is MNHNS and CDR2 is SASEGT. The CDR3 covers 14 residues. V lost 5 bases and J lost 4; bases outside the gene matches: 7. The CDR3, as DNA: TGTGCCAGCAGTCGAGCTACAGGGGCCACTGAAGCTTTCTTT. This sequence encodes CASSRATGATEAFF.

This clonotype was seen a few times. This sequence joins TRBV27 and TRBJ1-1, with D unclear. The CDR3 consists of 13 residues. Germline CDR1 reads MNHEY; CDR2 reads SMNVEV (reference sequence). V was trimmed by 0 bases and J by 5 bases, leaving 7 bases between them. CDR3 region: CASSLSAGTEAFF. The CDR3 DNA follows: TGTGCCAGCAGTTTATCCGCGGGAACTGAAGCTTTCTTT.

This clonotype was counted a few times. CDR3 protein: CASSLTPGNTEAFF. CDR3 bases: TGTGCCAGCAGTTTAACTCCGGGGAACACTGAAGCTTTCTTT. The rearrangement uses TRBV27 and TRBJ1-1, with D unresolved. The CDR3 sequence is 14 residues long. CDR1 and CDR2 from the germline V gene are MNHEY and SMNVEV (reference sequence). Trimming stripped 2 bases from V and 1 base from J, with 8 bases between.

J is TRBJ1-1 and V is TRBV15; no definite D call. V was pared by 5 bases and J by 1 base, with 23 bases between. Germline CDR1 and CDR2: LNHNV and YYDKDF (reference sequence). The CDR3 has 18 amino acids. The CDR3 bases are TGTGCCACCAGCCCTGACCGCGAACTTTCCCTTAAGAACACTGAAGCTTTCTTT. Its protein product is CATSPDRELSLKNTEAFF.

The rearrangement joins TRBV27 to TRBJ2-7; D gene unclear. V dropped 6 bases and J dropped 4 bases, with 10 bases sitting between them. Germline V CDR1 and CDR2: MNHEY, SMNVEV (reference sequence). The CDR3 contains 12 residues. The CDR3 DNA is TGTGCCAGCAGCCACCCTGGATACGAGCAGTACTTC. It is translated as CASSHPGYEQYF.

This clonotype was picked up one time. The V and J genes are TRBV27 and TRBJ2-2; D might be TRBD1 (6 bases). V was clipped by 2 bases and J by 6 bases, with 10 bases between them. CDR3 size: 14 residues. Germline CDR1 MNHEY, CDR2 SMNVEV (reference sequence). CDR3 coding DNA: TGTGCCAGCAGTTTAGCGACAGGCGCCGGGGAGCTGTTTTTT. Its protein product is CASSLATGAGELFF.

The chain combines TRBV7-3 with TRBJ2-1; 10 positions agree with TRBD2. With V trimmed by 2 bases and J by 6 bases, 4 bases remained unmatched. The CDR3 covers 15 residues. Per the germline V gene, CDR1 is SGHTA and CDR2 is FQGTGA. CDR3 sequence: CASSLLAGAPNEQFF. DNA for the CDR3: TGTGCCAGCAGCTTACTAGCGGGAGCCCCCAATGAGCAGTTCTTC.

The DNA of the CDR3 is TGTGCCAGCAGCCGGGACAGGGTTGGTAATGAGCAGTTCTTC. This sequence encodes CASSRDRVGNEQFF. The chain carries TRBV11-3 and TRBJ2-1, with TRBD1 matching 9 bases. The V gene's germline CDR1 is SGHNT and CDR2 YENEEA. The J segment lost 7 bases and the V segment lost 5 bases, leaving 6 bases of the junction unmatched. The CDR3 runs to 14 residues.

The CDR3: CASCLGAGTEAFF. The CDR3 nucleotides read TGTGCCAGCTGTCTAGGGGCCGGCACTGAAGCTTTCTTT. The chain combines TRBV6-6 with TRBJ1-1; maybe TRBD1 (5 bases). The V end lost 8 bases, the J end lost 4 bases, and 14 bases lay between the germline ends. Germline V gene lookup returns CDR1 MNHNY and CDR2 SVGAGI (reference sequence). The CDR3 is made up of 13 amino acids.

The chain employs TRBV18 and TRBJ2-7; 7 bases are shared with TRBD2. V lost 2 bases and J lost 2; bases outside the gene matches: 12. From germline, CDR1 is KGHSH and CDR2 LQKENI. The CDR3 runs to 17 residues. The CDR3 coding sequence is TGTGCCAGCTCACCAACTCGGGAGGACTCACCCACCTACGAGCAGTACTTC. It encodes CASSPTREDSPTYEQYF.